This entry features one T cell receptor beta chain sequence. Its antigen remains unknown. These data belong to a study of Ad26.COV2.S vaccination and SARS-CoV-2 variants. Across the study: Ad26.COV2.S given intramuscularly, once or twice 56 days apart.

Profiled with immunoSEQ multiplex PCR; TCRdb holds only in-frame clones, not every one. This repertoire shows over 400,000 clones, roughly 90% found once; its top ten account for roughly 1.7%. Findings and caveats of the study: Non-spike TCR breadth did not differ much between vaccine and placebo recipients.

The treatment was: 15 to 20 received Ad26.COV2.S at low or high dose, single or two shots; 5 received placebo; per-sample allocation not given. Day 63 following the first vaccine or placebo injection was when the samples were taken. The clonotype comes from a person aged 18-65 years who received the Ad26.COV2.S COVID-19 vaccine or a placebo. Specimen: peripheral blood, collected in a trial of Ad26.COV2.S vaccine versus placebo.

As DNA, the CDR3 is TGTGCCAGCAGTTCTGGGGCCGGGACAGGTAATTCACCCCTCCACTTT. It codes for CASSSGAGTGNSPLHF. The chain links TRBV27 to TRBJ1-6; 8 bases are shared with TRBD1. The CDR3 loop spans 16 amino acids. The V and J ends lost 4 bases and 6 bases, in that order; junction bases with no gene match: 8. CDR1 and CDR2 from the germline V gene are MNHEY and SMNVEV (reference sequence).